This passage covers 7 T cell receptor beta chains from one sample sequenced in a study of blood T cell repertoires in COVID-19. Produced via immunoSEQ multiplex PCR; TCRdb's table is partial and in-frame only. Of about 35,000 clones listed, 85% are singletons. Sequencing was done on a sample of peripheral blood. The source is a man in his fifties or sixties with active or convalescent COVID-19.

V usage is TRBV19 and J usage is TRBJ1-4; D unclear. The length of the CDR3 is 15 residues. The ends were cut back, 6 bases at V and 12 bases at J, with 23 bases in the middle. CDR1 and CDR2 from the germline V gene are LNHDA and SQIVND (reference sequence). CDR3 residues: CASRRAMGHGEELFF. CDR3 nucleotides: TGTGCCAGTAGGCGAGCTATGGGCCATGGGGAGGAACTGTTTTTT.

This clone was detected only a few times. The CDR3 loop reads CATETGGSRNEKLFF. As DNA, the CDR3 is TGTGCCACGGAGACAGGGGGCAGTAGAAATGAAAAACTGTTTTTT. The V gene is TRBV28, the J gene TRBJ1-4; 10 nucleotides align to TRBD1. Germline-derived CDR1 and CDR2 are MDHEN and SYDVKM. V trimming: 10 bases; J trimming: 5 bases; junction bases outside the gene matches: 10. CDR3 size: 15 residues.

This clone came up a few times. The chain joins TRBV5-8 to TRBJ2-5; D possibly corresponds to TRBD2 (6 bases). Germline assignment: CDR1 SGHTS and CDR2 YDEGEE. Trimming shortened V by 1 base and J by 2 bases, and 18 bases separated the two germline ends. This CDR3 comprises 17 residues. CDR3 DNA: TGTGCCAGCAGCTTGTCTGGAGGGCCTAAATCTCAAGAGACCCAGTACTTC. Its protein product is CASSLSGGPKSQETQYF.

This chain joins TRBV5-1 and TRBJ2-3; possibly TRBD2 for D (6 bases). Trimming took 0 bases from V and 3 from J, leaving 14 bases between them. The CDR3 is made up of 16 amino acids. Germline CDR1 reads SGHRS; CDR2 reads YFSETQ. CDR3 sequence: CASSLGFPRETDTQYF. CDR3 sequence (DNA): TGCGCCAGCAGCTTGGGATTCCCCCGGGAGACAGATACGCAGTATTTT.

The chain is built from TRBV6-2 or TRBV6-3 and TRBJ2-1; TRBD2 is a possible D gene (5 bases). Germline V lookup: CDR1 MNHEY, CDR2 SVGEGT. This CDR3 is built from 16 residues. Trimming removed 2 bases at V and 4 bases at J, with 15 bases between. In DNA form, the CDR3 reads TGTGCCAGCAGTTACCCCAGCGGAGGCGTATACAATGAGCAGTTCTTC. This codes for CASSYPSGGVYNEQFF.

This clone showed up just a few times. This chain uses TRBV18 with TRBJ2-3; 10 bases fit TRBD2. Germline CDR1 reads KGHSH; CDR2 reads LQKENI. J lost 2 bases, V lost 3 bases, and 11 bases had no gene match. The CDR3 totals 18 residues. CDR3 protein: CASSPYEASGSSTDTQYF. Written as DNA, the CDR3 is TGTGCCAGCTCACCTTACGAGGCTAGCGGGAGCTCCACAGATACGCAGTATTTT. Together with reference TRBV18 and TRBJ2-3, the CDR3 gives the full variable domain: NAGVMQNPRHLVRRRGQEARLRCSPMKGHSHVYWYRQLPEEGLKFMVYLQKENIIDESGMPKERFSAEFPKEGPSILRIQQVVRGDSAAYFCASSPYEASGSSTDTQYFGPGTRLTVL.

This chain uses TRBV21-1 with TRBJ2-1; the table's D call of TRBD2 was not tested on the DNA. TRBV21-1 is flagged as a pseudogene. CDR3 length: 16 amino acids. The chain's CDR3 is CASSPLIGTRGNEQFF. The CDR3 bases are TGTGCCAGCAGCCCTTTGATCGGGACTAGAGGGAATGAGCAGTTCTTC.